One sample yielded the 21 T cell receptor beta chains listed below, sequenced in a study of T cell responses to AZD1222 COVID-19 vaccine. TCRdb's copy holds only in-frame clones and misses some; the assay was immunoSEQ multiplex PCR. The table shows around 90,000 clones, with roughly 84% occurring only once. The specimen comprised peripheral blood, sampled on day 0 of AZD1222 vaccination. The source is an adult in good health.

The V and J genes are TRBV6-2 or TRBV6-3 and TRBJ1-5; D might be TRBD1 (5 bases). The V gene's germline CDR1 is MNHEY and CDR2 SVGEGT. There are 14 residues in the CDR3. Trimming removed 2 bases at V and 1 base at J, with 6 bases between. The CDR3 region is CASSYAGSNQPQHF. The CDR3 DNA reads as TGTGCCAGCAGTTACGCAGGGAGCAATCAGCCCCAGCATTTT.

CDR3 DNA: TGTGCCAGCAGTGATACCGGGACAGGGGCTTTCTTT. Translation gives CASSDTGTGAFF. The genes are TRBV6-1 and TRBJ1-1; 9 positions match TRBD1. The CDR3 length is 12 residues. Germline CDR1 MNHNS, CDR2 SASEGT. The trim removed 3 bases at V and 11 bases at J, leaving 4 bases unmatched.

V is TRBV6-6 and J is TRBJ1-3; D is possibly TRBD1 (6 bases). This CDR3 is built from 13 residues. Germline CDR1 is MNHNY and CDR2 is SVGAGI (reference sequence). V dropped 8 bases and J dropped 0 bases, with 8 bases sitting between them. Here the CDR3 DNA reads TGTGCCAGCGGGGGCAACTCTGGAAACACCATATATTTT. It codes for CASGGNSGNTIYF.

The genes are TRBV19 and TRBJ1-2; no clear D gene. The length of the CDR3 is 14 residues. Germline V gene lookup returns CDR1 LNHDA and CDR2 SQIVND (reference sequence). With 6 bases removed from V and 0 bases from J, the gap between germline ends came to 11 bases. In DNA form, the CDR3 reads TGTGCCAGTAGGGGCAGGCTTACTAACTATGGCTACACCTTC. Its protein is CASRGRLTNYGYTF.

The V gene is TRBV7-2, the J gene TRBJ1-1; D is ambiguous. Trimming cost V 8 bases and J 0 bases, with 13 bases left between them. Germline-derived CDR1 and CDR2 are SGHTA and FQGNSA. The CDR3 covers 14 residues. The CDR3 loop is CASGIRAMNTEAFF. The CDR3 coding sequence is TGTGCCAGCGGGATTCGGGCCATGAACACTGAAGCTTTCTTT.

This chain joins TRBV5-1 and TRBJ2-4, with TRBD2 as a possible D gene (6 bases). The CDR3 runs to 16 residues. V shed 4 bases and J shed 0 bases, with 14 bases lying between them. Germline V gene lookup returns CDR1 SGHRS and CDR2 YFSETQ. CDR3 coding DNA: TGCGCCAGCAGCGCGGGACTGGCACTAGCCAAAAACATTCAGTACTTC. Translating it yields CASSAGLALAKNIQYF.

The chain recombines TRBV10-1 with TRBJ1-3, with D possibly matching TRBD1 (5 bases). Trimming left V 5 bases short and J 0 bases short, with 14 bases between. The germline V gene has CDR1 WNHNN and CDR2 SYGVQD (reference sequence). The CDR3 contains 16 residues. CDR3 residues: CASSRGDRSSGNTIYF. The CDR3 DNA sequence: TGCGCCAGCAGTCGGGGGGACCGTTCCTCTGGAAACACCATATATTTT.

The gene calls are TRBV6-5 and TRBJ1-5, with a tentative D call TRBD1 (5 bases). Germline lookup yields CDR1 MNHEY and CDR2 SVGAGI. Between the trimmed V and J ends, which lost 10 bases and 5 bases, there was a span of 18 bases. The CDR3 consists of 14 residues. The DNA for the CDR3 is TGTGCCACCAAGGACCCGGGAGGGGATCAGCCCCAGCATTTT. This translates into CATKDPGGDQPQHF.

The chain combines TRBV6-2 or TRBV6-3 with TRBJ2-1; D unresolved. V was shortened by 4 bases and J by 10 bases, with 8 bases between the two germline ends. The CDR3 consists of 11 residues. Germline V gene lookup returns CDR1 MNHEY and CDR2 SVGEGT. This chain's CDR3 is CASSSLGEQFF. The CDR3 region has the DNA TGTGCCAGCAGTTCCCTAGGAGAGCAGTTCTTC.

In its sample, this clone was seen once. V is TRBV7-2 and J is TRBJ2-3; 14 nucleotides align to TRBD2. J was trimmed by 8 bases and V by 2 bases; bases with no gene match: 15. Germline V gene data show CDR1 as SGHTA and CDR2 as FQGNSA. The length of the CDR3 is 19 residues. The CDR3, as DNA: TGTGCCAGCAGCTTAAGTTCCCCATCGACTAGCGGGGGGGCTGGTACGCAGTATTTT. It translates to CASSLSSPSTSGGAGTQYF. The whole variable domain, filled in from reference TRBV7-2 and TRBJ2-3, reads GAGVSQSPSNKVTEKGKDVELRCDPISGHTALYWYRQSLGQGLEFLIYFQGNSAPDKSGLPSDRFSAERTGGSVSTLTIQRTQQEDSAVYLCASSLSSPSTSGGAGTQYFGPGTRLTVL.

V is TRBV2 and J is TRBJ2-5, with 8 nucleotides matching TRBD1. The CDR3 sequence is 16 residues long. The V and J ends lost 6 bases and 1 base, in that order; junction bases with no gene match: 10. Germline lookup yields CDR1 SNHLY and CDR2 FYNNEI. This CDR3 reads CASRLDRGFTQETQYF. The DNA for the CDR3 is TGTGCCAGCAGGTTAGACAGGGGATTCACCCAAGAGACCCAGTACTTC.

This clone was seen only once. V and J are TRBV2 and TRBJ2-5; maybe TRBD2 (6 bases). The germline V gene encodes CDR1 SNHLY and CDR2 FYNNEI. Trimming removed 6 bases from V and 1 base from J, with 15 bases in between. CDR3 size: 15 residues. The CDR3 reads CASRAGGEIQETQYF. Written as DNA, the CDR3 is TGTGCCAGCAGGGCAGGCGGGGAGATCCAAGAGACCCAGTACTTC.

The V and J genes are TRBV7-8 and TRBJ2-1, with a weak D call TRBD2 (6 bases). Germline values: CDR1 SGHVS, CDR2 FQNEAQ. Trimming removed 1 base from V and 2 bases from J, with 6 bases in between. CDR3 length equals 14 residues. CDR3 sequence reads: CASSLGGTYNEQFF. In DNA form, the CDR3 reads TGTGCCAGCAGCTTAGGCGGGACCTACAATGAGCAGTTCTTC.

The rearrangement joins TRBV7-3 to TRBJ2-7; D possibly matches TRBD1 or TRBD2 (6 bases each). CDR3 length: 13 amino acids. The V gene's germline CDR1 is SGHTA and CDR2 FQGTGA. V lost 4 bases to trimming and J lost 4 bases, with 11 bases between them. CDR3 DNA: TGTGCCAGCAGCTCGGGGGACACTTACGAGCAGTACTTC. This codes for CASSSGDTYEQYF.

The rearrangement links TRBV4-2 to TRBJ2-3; no clear D gene. Germline-derived CDR1 and CDR2 are LGHNA and YNFKEQ. The CDR3 extends over 14 amino acids. Trimming shortened V by 4 bases and J by 2 bases, and 10 bases separated the two germline ends. The CDR3 DNA reads as TGTGCCAGCAGCCCAGACCAGTACACAGATACGCAGTATTTT. Translating gives CASSPDQYTDTQYF.

V usage is TRBV7-3 and J usage is TRBJ2-2; 13 bases line up with TRBD2. Trimming at V came to 4 bases and at J to 0 bases, leaving 8 bases not matched to a gene. The CDR3 has 19 amino acids. Germline CDR1 and CDR2: SGHTA and FQGTGA. The CDR3 region has the DNA TGTGCCAGCAGCTCCTCGGGACTAGCGGGGCGGCCGAACACCGGGGAGCTGTTTTTT. It yields the protein CASSSSGLAGRPNTGELFF.

This CDR3 reads CASSQFTGRSYNEQFF. The CDR3 DNA sequence: TGTGCCAGCAGCCAATTCACGGGGCGCTCCTACAATGAGCAGTTCTTC. V and J are TRBV3-1 (or the pseudogene TRBV3-2) and TRBJ2-1, with D perhaps matching TRBD1 or TRBD2 (5 bases each). The CDR3 extends over 16 amino acids. Germline V gene lookup returns CDR1 LGHDT and CDR2 YNNKEL (reference sequence). Trimming left V 2 bases short and J 0 bases short, with 11 bases between.

The chain uses TRBV5-5 and TRBJ2-7, with a possible D match to TRBD1 (6 bases). Germline CDR1 is SGHKS and CDR2 is YYEKEE (reference sequence). V was trimmed by 0 bases and J by 3 bases, leaving 7 bases between them. This CDR3 spans 13 amino acids. CDR3 in DNA: TGTGCCAGCAGCTTGGGGGGGCTCTACGAGCAGTACTTC. Amino acid sequence: CASSLGGLYEQYF.

The gene calls are TRBV3-1 (or the pseudogene TRBV3-2) and TRBJ1-1; D may be TRBD1 (5 bases). The CDR3 is 11 amino acids. V was cut by 11 bases and J by 8 bases, with 15 bases left in between. Per germline, CDR1 LGHDT and CDR2 YNNKEL (reference sequence). Here the CDR3 DNA reads TGTGCCGCGGGACCCGAACGGGAAGCTTTCTTT. It is translated as CAAGPEREAFF.

The V and J genes are TRBV6-1 and TRBJ1-5, with 10 bases identical to TRBD1. V was clipped by 8 bases and J by 2 bases; unmatched bases: 9. Germline V gene lookup returns CDR1 MNHNS and CDR2 SASEGT. The CDR3 length is 16 residues. The CDR3 region has the DNA TGTGCCAGCCGTGGGATCGGACAGGGGGGCAATCAGCCCCAGCATTTT. Encoded protein: CASRGIGQGGNQPQHF.

The rearrangement links TRBV20-1 to TRBJ1-1; D not resolved. V dropped 0 bases and J dropped 5 bases, with 4 bases sitting between them. From germline, CDR1 is DFQATT and CDR2 SNEGSKA (reference sequence). The CDR3 spans 11 residues. CDR3 nucleotide sequence: TGCAGTGCTAGAGATTCGACTGAAGCTTTCTTT. Translated: CSARDSTEAFF.